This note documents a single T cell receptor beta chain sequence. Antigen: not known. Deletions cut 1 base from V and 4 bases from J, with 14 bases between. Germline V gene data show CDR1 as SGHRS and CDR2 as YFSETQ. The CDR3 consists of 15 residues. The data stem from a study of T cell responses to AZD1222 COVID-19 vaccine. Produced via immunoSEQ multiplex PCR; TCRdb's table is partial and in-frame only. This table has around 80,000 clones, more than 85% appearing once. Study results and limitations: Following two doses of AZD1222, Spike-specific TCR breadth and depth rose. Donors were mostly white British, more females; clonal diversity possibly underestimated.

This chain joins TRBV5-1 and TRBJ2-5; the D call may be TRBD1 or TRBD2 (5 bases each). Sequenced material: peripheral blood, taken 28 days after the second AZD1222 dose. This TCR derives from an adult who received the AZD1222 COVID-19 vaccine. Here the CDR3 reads CASSLLGVGGETQYF. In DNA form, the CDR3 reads TGCGCCAGCAGCTTGTTAGGGGTTGGAGGAGAGACCCAGTACTTC.